This entry lists 15 T cell receptor beta chains sequenced from one sample in a study of tumor-infiltrating lymphocytes in primary liver carcinoma. Germline DNA was also extracted, and blood RNA was taken from unsorted whole blood. TCR beta cDNA was made from 400 to 600 ng total RNA with a constant-region primer. Researchers made the TCR beta libraries by running three nested multiplex PCR rounds with slightly modified ARM-PCR. The first two PCR rounds used TRBV1-TRBV30 forward primers with a C-beta reverse primer, around 10 cycles each. TCRdb re-called the multiplex PCR reads with MiXCR, one entry per CDR3 protein. The sample holds about 200,000 distinct CDR3 sequences, roughly 61% seen once. Specimen: peripheral blood. Receptors were obtained from a woman aged 55-70 years with primary liver carcinoma and hepatitis B virus infection.

There are a few counts of this clonotype. The V and J genes are TRBV5-1 and TRBJ2-7, with D unresolved. From germline, CDR1 is SGHRS and CDR2 YFSETQ. The CDR3 sequence is 14 residues long. Trimming removed 3 bases from V and 0 bases from J, with 10 bases in between. CDR3 sequence: CASSSETPSYEQYF. The CDR3 DNA reads as TGCGCCAGCAGCTCAGAGACACCCTCCTACGAGCAGTACTTC.

Written as DNA, the CDR3 is TGCGCCAGCAGCTTCACTGGCTCCTACGAGCAGTACTTC. Its translation: CASSFTGSYEQYF. The chain has TRBV5-1 and TRBJ2-7; D not certain. Germline V gene lookup returns CDR1 SGHRS and CDR2 YFSETQ. This CDR3 is 13 amino acids long. V lost 2 bases, J lost 0 bases, and 6 bases lay in between.

In this sample, this clonotype turned up a few times. A much larger clone lies a single base off, so this may be a read error. The chain links TRBV4-1 to TRBJ2-7, with D maybe TRBD1 (5 bases). The CDR3 contains 15 residues. The germline V and J ends were trimmed by 2 bases and 2 bases, with 13 bases remaining between them. From germline, CDR1 is MGHRA and CDR2 YSYEKL. DNA of the CDR3: TGCGCCAGCAGCCAATCCGACATGGGGCCCTACGAGCAGTACTTC. Translation gives CASSQSDMGPYEQYF.

The chain is built from TRBV14 and TRBJ2-1; D unclear. Germline V gene sequence: CDR1 SGHDN, CDR2 FVKESK. V lost 1 base to trimming and J lost 10 bases, with 17 bases between them. This CDR3 has 15 amino acids. The CDR3 DNA reads as TGTGCCAGCAGCCAAGGGGTATTGCGGCGAGAAGAGCAGTTCTTC. Translated, it gives CASSQGVLRREEQFF.

Details on this clonotype: The junction does not match germline at one end; this may be a read error. The chain has TRBV11-3 and TRBJ2-7; no clear D gene. The CDR3 consists of 14 residues. Germline V CDR1 and CDR2: SGHNT, YENEEA. The CDR3 coding sequence is TGTGGCAGCAGCTTAGGACCAGAATATTTCGAGCAGTACTTC. This gives the protein CGSSLGPEYFEQYF.

This clonotype appeared many times. The genes are TRBV12-3 or TRBV12-4 and TRBJ2-5; TRBD2 agrees at 13 bases. This CDR3 is built from 16 residues. With 4 bases clipped from V and 5 bases from J, the junction kept 7 bases outside the gene matches. The CDR3 region has the DNA TGTGCCAGCAGTTCCACTAGCGGGAGGGCCGGGGAGACCCAGTACTTC. Translating it yields CASSSTSGRAGETQYF.

On this clonotype itself: The junction shows a germline mismatch at one end, possibly a read error. The V gene is TRBV11-2, the J gene TRBJ2-7, with D possibly being TRBD1 (6 bases). This CDR3 has 15 residues. Germline lookup yields CDR1 SGHAT and CDR2 FQNNGV. This chain's CDR3 is CASSLAQGWAYEHYF. Here the CDR3 DNA reads TGTGCCAGTAGCTTAGCACAGGGATGGGCTTACGAGCACTACTTC.

This clonotype was found many times. The rearrangement links TRBV6-5 to TRBJ2-7; maybe TRBD1 (6 bases). This CDR3 is built from 14 residues. The V gene lost 5 bases and the J gene lost 0 bases, with 11 bases spanning the gap. The germline gives CDR1 MNHEY, CDR2 SVGAGI. CDR3 in amino acids: CASSKGHLSYEQYF. The CDR3 bases are TGTGCCAGCAGTAAGGGACATCTCTCCTACGAGCAGTACTTC.

This clonotype came up many times. The chain has TRBV11-2 and TRBJ1-1; no clear D. The length of the CDR3 is 15 residues. Trimming left V 2 bases short and J 1 base short, with 11 bases between. Germline CDR1 SGHAT, CDR2 FQNNGV. CDR3 sequence reads: CASSLPGMANTEAFF. The CDR3 DNA reads as TGTGCCAGCAGCTTACCGGGTATGGCGAACACTGAAGCTTTCTTT.

There are a few counts of this clonotype. The chain joins TRBV7-9 to TRBJ2-3, with a weak D call TRBD1 (7 bases). Germline lookup yields CDR1 SEHNR and CDR2 FQNEAQ (reference sequence). There are 14 residues in the CDR3. V was pared by 6 bases and J by 3 bases, with 13 bases between. The CDR3 nucleotides read TGTGCCAGCAGTCGGGCAGGGGGGACAGATACGCAGTATTTT. Protein sequence: CASSRAGGTDTQYF.

About this clonotype: The junction departs from germline at one end; a sequencing error may be responsible. The chain joins TRBV6-5 to TRBJ1-2; maybe TRBD1 (5 bases). Per the germline V gene, CDR1 is MNHEY and CDR2 is SVGAGI. The CDR3 has 14 amino acids. This CDR3 reads CASSLGRKTLGYAF. CDR3 sequence (DNA): TGTGCCAGCTCATTGGGACGGAAAACCCTCGGCTACGCCTTC.

Written as DNA, the CDR3 is TGTGCCAGCAGCGCCCGGGACAGCCTCATTAACGCTGAAGCTTTCTTT. Encoded protein: CASSARDSLINAEAFF. The genes are TRBV11-2 and TRBJ1-1; 7 bases map to TRBD1. The CDR3 has 16 residues. Germline assignment: CDR1 SGHAT and CDR2 FQNNGV. Trimming at V came to 5 bases and at J to 6 bases, leaving 15 bases not matched to a gene.

The chain links TRBV11-2 to TRBJ2-1; 8 nucleotides match TRBD1. Germline lookup yields CDR1 SGHAT and CDR2 FQNNGV. The CDR3 covers 13 residues. The trim removed 8 bases at V and 9 bases at J, leaving 9 bases unmatched. Here the CDR3 reads CASSMDRATEQFF. In DNA, the CDR3 is TGTGCCAGCTCGATGGACAGGGCAACTGAGCAGTTCTTC. The full variable domain, rest sourced from reference TRBV11-2 and TRBJ2-1, is EAGVAQSPRYKIIEKRQSVAFWCNPISGHATLYWYQQILGQGPKLLIQFQNNGVVDDSQLPKDRFSAERLKGVDSTLKIQPAKLEDSAVYLCASSMDRATEQFFGPGTRLTVL.

This clonotype was detected only a few times. A much bigger clone sits one base away, suggesting this may be a read error. This chain links TRBV12-3 or TRBV12-4 with TRBJ2-5; TRBD1 matches 8 bases. The CDR3 length is 13 residues. The CDR3 bases are TGTGCCAGCACCAAAGGACAGGGAGAGACCCGGTACTTC. This encodes CASTKGQGETRYF.

Regarding this clonotype: This may arise from a read error, as a much more abundant clone is one base away. The J gene is TRBJ2-1, the V gene TRBV6-6; 7 nucleotides agree with TRBD1. V trimming: 7 bases; J trimming: 12 bases; junction bases outside the gene matches: 15. Germline assignment: CDR1 MNHNY and CDR2 SVGAGI (reference sequence). This CDR3 region has 14 residues. The DNA for the CDR3 is TGTGCCAGCACTCCGACAGGGTCAACCCAAGGGCAGTTCTTC. It specifies CASTPTGSTQGQFF.